Sequencing of this T cell receptor (beta chain) was carried out in a study of T-cell reconstitution after alpha-beta-depleted transplantation in children. The CDR3 length is 16 residues. V dropped 3 bases and J dropped 5; count of bases not matched to a gene: 6. Germline V lookup: CDR1 SGHNT, CDR2 YYREEE (reference sequence). This clonotype was recorded a few times. Molecular barcoding with unique molecular identifiers was used for the TCRbeta library. TCRdb redid the calling of the PCR reads with MiXCR, one entry per CDR3 protein. Of around 380,000 distinct CDR3 sequences listed, 11% are singletons. The sequence was obtained from a human donor who donated a stem cell graft to a child with acute myeloid leukemia. The V gene is TRBV5-4, the J gene TRBJ2-2, with 11 bases fitting TRBD2. This sample comprised PBMCs from the stem cell graft donor, obtained from the stem cell graft. The CDR3: CASSSTSGSWTGELFF. CDR3 coding DNA: TGTGCCAGCAGCTCTACTAGCGGGAGTTGGACCGGGGAGCTGTTTTTT. Full variable domain (missing parts from reference TRBV5-4 and TRBJ2-2): ETGVTQSPTHLIKTRGQQVTLRCSSQSGHNTVSWYQQALGQGPQFIFQYYREEENGRGNFPPRFSGLQFPNYSSELNVNALELDDSALYLCASSSTSGSWTGELFFGEGSRLTVL.